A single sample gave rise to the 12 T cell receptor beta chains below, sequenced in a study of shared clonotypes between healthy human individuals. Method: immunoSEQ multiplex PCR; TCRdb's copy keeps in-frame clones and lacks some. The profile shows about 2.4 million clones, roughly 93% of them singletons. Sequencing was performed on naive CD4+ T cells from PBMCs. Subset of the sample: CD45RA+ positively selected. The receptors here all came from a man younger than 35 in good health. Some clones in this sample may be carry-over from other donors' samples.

CDR3 coding DNA: TGTGCCAGCAGCTTGTCGCGACAGGGGGGCACTGAAGCTTTCTTT. Translation: CASSLSRQGGTEAFF. The chain recombines TRBV5-6 with TRBJ1-1, with 9 bases fitting TRBD1. This CDR3 comprises 15 residues. With 1 base clipped from V and 4 bases from J, the junction kept 5 bases outside the gene matches. The germline V gene encodes CDR1 SGHDT and CDR2 YYEEEE.

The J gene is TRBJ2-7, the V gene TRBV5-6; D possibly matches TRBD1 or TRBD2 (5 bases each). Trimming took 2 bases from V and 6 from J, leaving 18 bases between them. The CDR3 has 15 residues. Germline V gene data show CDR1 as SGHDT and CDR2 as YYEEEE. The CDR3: CASSFGGGSLPEQYF. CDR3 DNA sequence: TGTGCCAGCAGCTTTGGGGGTGGGAGCCTCCCCGAGCAGTACTTC.

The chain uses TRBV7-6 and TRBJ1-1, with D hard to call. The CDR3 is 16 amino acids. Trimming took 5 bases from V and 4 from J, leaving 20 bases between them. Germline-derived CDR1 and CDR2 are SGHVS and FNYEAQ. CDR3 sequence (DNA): TGTGCCAGCAGCCTAGATTCCGGGTTTTTAGGCACTGAAGCTTTCTTT. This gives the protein CASSLDSGFLGTEAFF.

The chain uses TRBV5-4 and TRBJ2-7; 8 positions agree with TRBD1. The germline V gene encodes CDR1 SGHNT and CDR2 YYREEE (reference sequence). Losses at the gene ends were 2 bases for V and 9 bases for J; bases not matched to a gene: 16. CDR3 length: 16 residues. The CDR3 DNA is TGTGCCAGCAGCTTTAGCTACGCAGGGGGCCCCGATGGGCAGTACTTC. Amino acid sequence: CASSFSYAGGPDGQYF. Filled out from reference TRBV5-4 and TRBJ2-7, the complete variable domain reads ETGVTQSPTHLIKTRGQQVTLRCSSQSGHNTVSWYQQALGQGPQFIFQYYREEENGRGNFPPRFSGLQFPNYSSELNVNALELDDSALYLCASSFSYAGGPDGQYFGPGTRLTVT.

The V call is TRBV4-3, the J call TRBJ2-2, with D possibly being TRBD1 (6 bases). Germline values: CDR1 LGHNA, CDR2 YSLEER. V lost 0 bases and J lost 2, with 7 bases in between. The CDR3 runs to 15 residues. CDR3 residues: CASSQEQGNTGELFF. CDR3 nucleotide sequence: TGCGCCAGCAGCCAAGAACAGGGAAACACCGGGGAGCTGTTTTTT.

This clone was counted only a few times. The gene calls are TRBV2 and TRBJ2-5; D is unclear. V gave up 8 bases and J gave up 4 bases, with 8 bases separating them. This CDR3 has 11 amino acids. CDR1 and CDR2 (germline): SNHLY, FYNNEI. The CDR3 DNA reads TGTGCCAGCGTGGTGCGAGAGACCCAGTACTTC. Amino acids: CASVVRETQYF.

The CDR3 loop reads CASSLRTVYEQYF. The DNA of the CDR3 is TGTGCCAGCAGCTTGAGGACAGTCTACGAGCAGTACTTC. This chain uses TRBV5-6 with TRBJ2-7; weak D call: TRBD1 (6 bases). The length of the CDR3 is 13 residues. V shed 1 base and J shed 3 bases, with 8 bases lying between them. Germline CDR1 SGHDT, CDR2 YYEEEE.

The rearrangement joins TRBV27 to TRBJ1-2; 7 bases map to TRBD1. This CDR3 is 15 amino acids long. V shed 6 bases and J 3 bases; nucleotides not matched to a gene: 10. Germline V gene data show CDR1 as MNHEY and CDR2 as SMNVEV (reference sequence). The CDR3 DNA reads TGTGCCAGCAGCGATCTACAGGGGCCCCACTATGGCTACACCTTC. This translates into CASSDLQGPHYGYTF.

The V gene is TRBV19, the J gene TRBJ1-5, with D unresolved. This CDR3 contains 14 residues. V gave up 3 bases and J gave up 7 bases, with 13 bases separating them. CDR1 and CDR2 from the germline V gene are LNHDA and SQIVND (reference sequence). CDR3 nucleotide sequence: TGTGCCAGTAGTATCGCTACTGCTGCCCAGCCCCAGCATTTT. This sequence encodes CASSIATAAQPQHF.

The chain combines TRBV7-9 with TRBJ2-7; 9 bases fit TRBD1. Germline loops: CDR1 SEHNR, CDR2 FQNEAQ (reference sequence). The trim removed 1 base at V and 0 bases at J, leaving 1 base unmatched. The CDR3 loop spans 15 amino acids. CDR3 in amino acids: CASSLETGGSYEQYF. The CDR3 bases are TGTGCCAGCAGCTTAGAGACAGGGGGCTCCTACGAGCAGTACTTC.

CDR3: CASRVDYRTDTQYF. CDR3 sequence (DNA): TGTGCCAGCAGGGTGGACTACCGCACAGATACGCAGTATTTT. The rearrangement uses TRBV6-5 and TRBJ2-3; TRBD2 is a possible D gene (6 bases). V lost 6 bases and J lost 1, with 11 bases in between. Germline assignment: CDR1 MNHEY and CDR2 SVGAGI. The CDR3 sequence is 14 residues long.

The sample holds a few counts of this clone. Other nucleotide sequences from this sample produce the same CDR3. CDR3 loop: CASSVASGYNEQFF. The CDR3 DNA is TGTGCCAGCAGCGTAGCATCGGGCTACAATGAGCAGTTCTTC. V is TRBV9 and J is TRBJ2-1; D is undetermined. The length of the CDR3 is 14 residues. V shed 0 bases and J shed 3 bases, with 7 bases lying between them. The germline CDR1 and CDR2 sequences are SGDLS and YYNGEE.